Sequencing of this T cell receptor beta chain was carried out in a study of T cell clonality in common variable immunodeficiency. Study findings and constraints: Fewer TCRbeta clones were shared among CVID subjects than controls.

Using immunoSEQ multiplex PCR, the repertoire was profiled, and TCRdb retains in-frame clones only, with some absent. Observed in the sample are tens of thousands of clones, none of them singletons. This clone has at least ten counts. Its antigen is as yet unknown. The read terminates 3 residues ahead of where the CDR3 ends, so the germline J gene completes it. Germline lookup yields CDR1 SGDLS and CDR2 YYNGEE. This CDR3 has 19 residues. Trimming cost V 0 bases and J 0 bases; bases outside gene matches: 10. The clonotype was recovered from a person between 18 and 75 years old in good health. The sequenced sample consisted of peripheral blood mononuclear cells. The chain joins TRBV9 to TRBJ2-2; TRBD2 matches 8 bases. CDR3: CASSVGAVAGRANTGELFF. The part of the CDR3 DNA that was read is TGTGCCAGCAGCGTAGGGGCGGTAGCGGGACGGGCGAACACCGGGGAG.